This T cell receptor (beta chain) came from a study of cytomegalovirus exposure and HLA in healthy donors. Germline-derived CDR1 and CDR2 are SGHTA and FQGNSA. The CDR3 contains 13 residues. The PCR ran on 60 Vbeta and 13 Jbeta primers. The protocol was immunoSEQ multiplex PCR, while the TCRdb copy is restricted to in-frame clones and leaves out a portion. The table has more than 95,000 clones, 50% to 70% seen once. Regarding this clone: Its specificity is unknown. At one boundary the junction diverges from the germline segment, which might be a read error. Other nucleotide sequences in the sample specify the same CDR3.

Study-level findings and limits: The study flagged roughly 160 TCR beta chains as cytomegalovirus-associated. Trimming of TCR beta V- and J-genes showed a link, identified in a later analysis, to a missense DCLRE1C variant.

The sequenced sample consisted of PBMCs. The chain recombines TRBV7-2 with TRBJ1-1; no firm D call. The source of this sequence is a woman in her thirties or forties in good health and CMV-seropositive. The CDR3 nucleotides read TGTGCCAGCAGCCCGCGGGGTTACACTGAAGCCTTCTTT. It specifies CASSPRGYTEAFF.